This T cell receptor beta chain was retrieved from a study of blood T cell repertoires in COVID-19. Whole-study context: The United States, Italy and Spain were the sources of the acute and convalescent COVID-19 samples. From T cells, B-cell-depleted T cells, or PBMCs came the material, which was cDNA or gDNA.

The CDR3 length is 17 residues. Germline CDR1 is MDHEN and CDR2 is SYDVKM. With V trimmed by 6 bases and J by 2 bases, 11 bases remained unmatched. Per the study methods: Reference gene primer amplification gave nucleated cell count estimates. Measured with immunoSEQ multiplex PCR; TCRdb has only the in-frame clones, and not every one. V and J calls and clone size come straight from that table; D and trimming were deduced from the DNA. The table lists about 89,000 clones, about 80% of them singletons. This chain joins TRBV28 and TRBJ2-3; 10 positions agree with TRBD2. Sequencing was done on a sample of peripheral blood. This TCR was sampled from a human donor in a cohort sampled during active COVID-19. The CDR3 spells CASSHLWTSGNTDTQYF. CDR3 DNA: TGTGCCAGCAGCCATCTCTGGACTAGCGGAAACACAGATACGCAGTATTTT.